This TCR beta chain is drawn from a study of T-cell memory formation after mild COVID-19. General study points: Confirmation was lacking for SARS-CoV-2 specificity of second-wave clones that peaked on day 37.

This clonotype was found once. Its antigen is not identified. After 5'RACE with constant-segment primers, TCR alpha and TCR beta cDNA libraries carrying sample barcodes and UMIs were obtained. Using its own MiXCR run on the 5' RACE reads, TCRdb lists one record per CDR3 protein. The sample records a few hundred thousand distinct CDR3 sequences, roughly 21% being singletons. The germline V gene has CDR1 SGHNT and CDR2 YYREEE (reference sequence). The CDR3 covers 14 residues. The V end lost 0 bases, the J end lost 6 bases, and 12 bases lay between the germline ends. Material for sequencing was PBMCs or a T cell subset sorted from them (not recorded which). This chain joins TRBV5-4 and TRBJ1-2, with a possible D match to TRBD1 (5 bases). This TCR came from an adult woman who had mild COVID-19 (a few samples of this study predate the infection). Cell type and time point are not known. The CDR3 sequence: CASSLGGREDGYTF. The DNA of the CDR3 is TGTGCCAGCAGCTTGGGGGGCAGGGAGGATGGCTACACCTTC. Variable domain in full (rest from reference TRBV5-4 and TRBJ1-2): ETGVTQSPTHLIKTRGQQVTLRCSSQSGHNTVSWYQQALGQGPQFIFQYYREEENGRGNFPPRFSGLQFPNYSSELNVNALELDDSALYLCASSLGGREDGYTFGSGTRLTVV.